The 11 T cell receptor beta chains below all came from one sample that was sequenced in a study of T cells expressing NK-cell markers. TCRdb reprocessed the 5' RACE reads; each CDR3 protein has one entry and no DNA is given. Its table records about 450,000 distinct CDR3 sequences. Sequenced material: blood T cells: a sorted CD56 or NKG2C T cell subset, CD4+ or CD8+ T cells, or bulk PBMC T cells (not recorded which). These TCRs come from a woman aged 18-69 years in good health.

The chain couples TRBV6-5 to TRBJ2-7. Germline V gene lookup returns CDR1 MNHEY and CDR2 SVGAGI. The CDR3 extends over 16 amino acids. CDR3 protein: CASSYGVRRSHYEQYF.

The rearrangement links TRBV6-1 to TRBJ2-5. Germline V gives CDR1 MNHNS, CDR2 SASEGT. This CDR3 is 14 amino acids long. The chain's CDR3 is CASSNRWLQETQYF.

The chain uses TRBV25-1 and TRBJ2-6; TCRdb's D gene call, TRBD1, goes unchecked for lack of DNA. The CDR3 is 15 amino acids. Germline CDR1 and CDR2: MGHDK and SYGVNS. This CDR3 reads CASSFTGVGANVLTF.

The chain uses TRBV30 and TRBJ2-5; absent DNA, TCRdb's TRBD1 call cannot be checked. This CDR3 is 15 amino acids long. CDR1 is GTSNPN, CDR2 SVGIG, per germline (reference sequence). CDR3 region: CAGTPWDMGEETQYF.

This rearrangement joins TRBV20-1 to TRBJ1-2; TCRdb's D gene call, TRBD1, goes unchecked for lack of DNA. The CDR3 length is 15 residues. Germline CDR1 and CDR2: DFQATT and SNEGSKA (reference sequence). CDR3: CSARDVQGVAGGYTF.

The CDR3 loop reads CASSLDQGGQPQHF. The V call is TRBV5-1, the J call TRBJ1-5; TCRdb's D call of TRBD1 is untestable without DNA. The CDR3 is 14 residues long. Germline V gives CDR1 SGHRS, CDR2 YFSETQ.

The chain links TRBV6-2 or TRBV6-3 to TRBJ2-7; TCRdb picks TRBD1, but there is no DNA to check that call. The CDR3 is made up of 13 amino acids. The germline gives CDR1 MNHEY, CDR2 SVGEGT. CDR3 region: CASGKDRAWEQYF.

The chain employs TRBV3-1 and TRBJ2-7; TCRdb's assignment of TRBD2 cannot be checked, as there is no DNA. Germline lookup yields CDR1 LGHDT and CDR2 YNNKEL (reference sequence). There are 13 residues in the CDR3. The CDR3 is CASSQGGGDPQYF.

The genes are TRBV20-1 and TRBJ1-1. The CDR3 extends over 15 amino acids. Germline CDR1 is DFQATT and CDR2 is SNEGSKA (reference sequence). The CDR3 loop is CSARVGPLMNTEAFF.

The rearrangement links TRBV7-8 to TRBJ2-3; TCRdb's D call of TRBD2 is untestable without DNA. Germline loops: CDR1 SGHVS, CDR2 FQNEAQ. There are 16 residues in the CDR3. Here the CDR3 reads CASSLVGGPGSDTQYF.

This chain's CDR3 is CAWSRGLYNEQFF. The J gene is TRBJ2-1, the V gene TRBV30; TCRdb picks TRBD1, but there is no DNA to check that call. The germline V gene encodes CDR1 GTSNPN and CDR2 SVGIG (reference sequence). The CDR3 is made up of 13 amino acids.